A single sample is the source of the 13 T cell receptor beta chains below, sequenced in a study of blood T cell repertoires in COVID-19. Produced via immunoSEQ multiplex PCR; TCRdb's table is partial and in-frame only. The repertoire has 65,000 to 70,000 clones, around 87% of them found once; the top ten carry around 5%. Sample: peripheral blood. Every receptor here comes from a man aged 45-65 years with active COVID-19.

This clone was observed a few times. The chain carries TRBV28 and TRBJ1-1; 9 bases line up with TRBD1. The CDR3 totals 14 residues. From germline, CDR1 is MDHEN and CDR2 SYDVKM. J gave up 0 bases and V 11 bases, and 7 bases lay outside the gene matches. CDR3 bases: TGTGCCGCCTCCGGGACAGGGCTGAACACTGAAGCTTTCTTT. Protein: CAASGTGLNTEAFF. The full variable domain, in which reference TRBV28 and TRBJ1-1 provide the parts outside the CDR3, is DVKVTQSSRYLVKRTGEKVFLECVQDMDHENMFWYRQDPGLGLRLIYFSYDVKMKEKGDIPEGYSVSREKKERFSLILESASTNQTSMYLCAASGTGLNTEAFFGQGTRLTVV.

This chain links TRBV18 with TRBJ2-7; D possibly corresponds to TRBD1 (7 bases). The germline V gene has CDR1 KGHSH and CDR2 LQKENI. Trimming cost V 6 bases and J 3 bases, with 21 bases left between them. The CDR3 has 16 amino acids. CDR3 sequence: CASSLQSGGGVYEQYF. CDR3 nucleotide sequence: TGTGCCAGCTCCCTTCAAAGCGGAGGGGGCGTCTACGAGCAGTACTTC.

The V and J genes are TRBV10-3 and TRBJ2-1, with 11 bases matching TRBD2. The CDR3 is 17 residues long. The ends lost 2 bases at V and 6 bases at J; junction bases unmatched: 9. CDR1 and CDR2 from the germline V gene are ENHRY and SYGVKD. CDR3 DNA sequence: TGTGCCATCAGTGAGATCCCTCTAGCGGGAGGTATCAATGAGCAGTTCTTC. Translating gives CAISEIPLAGGINEQFF.

The CDR3 bases are TGTGCCAGCAGGCGACAGGGTACCCCTGGAAACACCATATATTTT. Residues: CASRRQGTPGNTIYF. The chain is built from TRBV28 and TRBJ1-3; TRBD1 aligns across 7 bases. Losses at the gene ends were 6 bases for V and 2 bases for J; bases not matched to a gene: 7. Per the germline V gene, CDR1 is MDHEN and CDR2 is SYDVKM. The CDR3 extends over 15 amino acids.

V usage is TRBV5-1 and J usage is TRBJ2-2, with 11 bases aligning to TRBD2. The CDR3 is 17 residues long. The J segment lost 5 bases and the V segment lost 0 bases, leaving 6 bases of the junction unmatched. Germline-derived CDR1 and CDR2 are SGHRS and YFSETQ. The CDR3 loop reads CASSLAGSGRGTGELFF. The DNA for the CDR3 is TGCGCCAGCAGCTTGGCCGGTAGCGGGAGGGGAACCGGGGAGCTGTTTTTT.

The rearrangement joins TRBV28 to TRBJ1-1; D possibly corresponds to TRBD1 (5 bases). CDR3 length: 13 amino acids. Looked up from germline, CDR1 is MDHEN and CDR2 is SYDVKM. The ends were cut back, 6 bases at V and 4 bases at J, with 12 bases in the middle. The CDR3 here is CASRSGQITEAFF. As DNA, the CDR3 is TGTGCCAGCAGGTCCGGACAAATCACTGAAGCTTTCTTT.

This chain joins TRBV5-6 and TRBJ2-7; D not resolved. Germline V CDR1 and CDR2: SGHDT, YYEEEE. The V and J ends lost 1 base and 3 bases respectively, with 11 bases between them. The CDR3 has 14 amino acids. The CDR3 loop reads CASSLQRKVYEQYF. Here the CDR3 DNA reads TGTGCCAGCAGCTTGCAGCGAAAAGTCTACGAGCAGTACTTC. The full variable domain, its missing parts supplied by reference TRBV5-6 and TRBJ2-7, is DAGVTQSPTHLIKTRGQQVTLRCSPKSGHDTVSWYQQALGQGPQFIFQYYEEEERQRGNFPDRFSGHQFPNYSSELNVNALLLGDSALYLCASSLQRKVYEQYFGPGTRLTVT.

The genes are TRBV10-3 and TRBJ2-1; TRBD2 aligns across 9 bases. Germline CDR1 reads ENHRY; CDR2 reads SYGVKD. V was clipped by 2 bases and J by 7 bases; unmatched bases: 12. This CDR3 is 17 amino acids long. This CDR3 reads CAISERASGVVRNEQFF. Written as DNA, the CDR3 is TGTGCCATCAGTGAGAGAGCTAGCGGGGTAGTGAGAAATGAGCAGTTCTTC.

The chain combines TRBV14 with TRBJ2-1; 9 positions match TRBD2. Trimming removed 1 base from V and 8 bases from J; junction bases left unmatched: 6. The CDR3 has 15 amino acids. Germline CDR1 is SGHDN and CDR2 is FVKESK. CDR3 sequence (DNA): TGTGCCAGCAGCCAAGGGGGGCTAGCGGGATATGAGCAGTTCTTC. Its translation: CASSQGGLAGYEQFF. The variable domain in full, completed from reference TRBV14 and TRBJ2-1, reads EAGVTQFPSHSVIEKGQTVTLRCDPISGHDNLYWYRRVMGKEIKFLLHFVKESKQDESGMPNNRFLAERTGGTYSTLKVQPAELEDSGVYFCASSQGGLAGYEQFFGPGTRLTVL.

The chain carries TRBV5-1 and TRBJ1-2; D might be TRBD1 (5 bases). Trimming left V 1 base short and J 0 bases short, with 13 bases between. The germline V gene encodes CDR1 SGHRS and CDR2 YFSETQ. This CDR3 has 16 amino acids. CDR3 residues: CASSLTRDGANYGYTF. Written as DNA, the CDR3 is TGCGCCAGCAGCTTGACGCGGGACGGAGCTAACTATGGCTACACCTTC.

The CDR3 region is CASRKGFSYNEQFF. The DNA of the CDR3 is TGTGCCAGCCGCAAGGGGTTCTCCTACAATGAGCAGTTCTTC. V gene TRBV19 combines with J gene TRBJ2-1, with D possibly TRBD1 on 5 matching bases. Trimming cost V 9 bases and J 0 bases, with 12 bases left between them. This CDR3 is 14 amino acids long. In germline, CDR1 is LNHDA, CDR2 SQIVND (reference sequence).

V gene TRBV5-1 combines with J gene TRBJ1-1; a weak D match, TRBD1 (6 bases). This CDR3 has 14 amino acids. The germline V and J ends were trimmed by 5 bases and 8 bases, with 19 bases remaining between them. Germline V gives CDR1 SGHRS, CDR2 YFSETQ. The CDR3 protein is CASSLLGTKEEAFF. CDR3 DNA: TGCGCCAGCAGTTTGCTCGGGACAAAAGAAGAAGCTTTCTTT.

This chain connects TRBV13 to TRBJ2-5; TRBD1 aligns across 7 bases. The ends lost 2 bases at V and 2 bases at J; junction bases unmatched: 2. CDR1 and CDR2 (germline): PRHDT, FYEKMQ (reference sequence). The CDR3 is made up of 14 amino acids. The CDR3 bases are TGTGCCAGCAGCTTAACGGACAGGCAAGAGACCCAGTACTTC. This gives the protein CASSLTDRQETQYF.